Below, 20 T cell receptor beta chains from the same sample are listed, as sequenced in a study of Graves' ophthalmopathy and Graves' hyperthyroidism. The sequenced template was RNA, covering the TCR beta CDR3 region. Amplification began with first-round RT-PCR using HTBI primers, then second-round multiplex PCR was performed. One entry per CDR3 protein, called by TCRdb with MiXCR from the multiplex PCR reads. The sample consists of roughly 230,000 distinct CDR3 sequences, under 25% of them appearing once. The material sequenced was peripheral blood. The receptors come from a woman in her fifties or sixties with Graves' ophthalmopathy.

This sequence joins TRBV6-1 and TRBJ2-5, with TRBD1 matching 10 bases. CDR1 is MNHNS and CDR2 is SASEGT in the germline V gene. V was pared by 8 bases and J by 5 bases, with 8 bases of the junction left unmatched. The CDR3 has 14 residues. The CDR3, as DNA: TGTGCCAGCTGCCGGGACAGGGGTTGGGAGACCCAGTACTTC. Translation: CASCRDRGWETQYF.

This clonotype was detected ten times or more. J is TRBJ1-2 and V is TRBV30, with D possibly being TRBD1 (6 bases). Germline values: CDR1 GTSNPN, CDR2 SVGIG (reference sequence). This CDR3 has 14 amino acids. With 4 bases removed from V and 3 bases from J, the gap between germline ends came to 15 bases. CDR3 DNA sequence: TGTGCCTGGAAACGACAGGCGGATTACTATGGCTACACCTTC. Its protein is CAWKRQADYYGYTF. Complete variable domain (other parts from reference TRBV30 and TRBJ1-2): SQTIHQWPATLVQPVGSPLSLECTVEGTSNPNLYWYRQAAGRGLQLLFYSVGIGQISSEVPQNLSASRPQDRQFILSSKKLLLSDSGFYLCAWKRQADYYGYTFGSGTRLTVV.

Concerning this clonotype: One end of the junction fails to match germline, which may point to a read error. The chain is built from TRBV5-1 and TRBJ2-7; 8 nucleotides match TRBD1. Germline V CDR1 and CDR2: SGHRS, YFSETQ. This CDR3 spans 15 amino acids. Here the CDR3 reads CACSLAQGAVYEQYF. The CDR3 DNA follows: TGCGCCTGCAGCTTGGCTCAGGGGGCTGTGTACGAGCAGTACTTC.

This sequence joins TRBV6-5 and TRBJ2-5; D remains unclear. Trimming left V 0 bases short and J 5 bases short, with 10 bases between. Germline V gives CDR1 MNHEY, CDR2 SVGAGI. The CDR3 covers 14 residues. The CDR3 DNA is TGTGCCAGCAGTTACTCGCTTCGAGAGGAGACCCAGTACTTC. This sequence encodes CASSYSLREETQYF.

This clonotype appeared many times. V usage is TRBV7-9 and J usage is TRBJ2-5; maybe TRBD2 (6 bases). The V and J ends lost 2 bases and 5 bases respectively, with 18 bases between them. In germline, CDR1 is SEHNR, CDR2 FQNEAQ (reference sequence). The CDR3 extends over 16 amino acids. CDR3 coding DNA: TGTGCCAGCAGCTTACAACCGGGAGTCATCCGGGAGACCCAGTACTTC. Amino acids: CASSLQPGVIRETQYF.

This clonotype was detected ten times or more. Just one base apart from a much larger clone, this may be a read error. CDR3 sequence (DNA): TGCAGCGTAAGACAGGGAGACCCACCCCTCCACTTT. Residues: CSVRQGDPPLHF. J is TRBJ1-6 and V is TRBV29-1; 7 bases map to TRBD1. Germline CDR1 SQVTM, CDR2 ANQGSEA. The CDR3 is made up of 12 amino acids. Germline trimming cut 6 bases from V and 11 bases from J; bases unmatched to any gene: 7. Filled out from reference TRBV29-1 and TRBJ1-6, the complete variable domain reads SAVISQKPSRDICQRGTSLTIQCQVDSQVTMMFWYRQQPGQSLTLIATANQGSEATYESGFVIDKFPISRPNLTFSTLTVSNMSPEDSSIYLCSVRQGDPPLHFGNGTRLTVT.

The chain is built from TRBV19 and TRBJ2-7; weak D call: TRBD2 (5 bases). Germline values: CDR1 LNHDA, CDR2 SQIVND (reference sequence). The CDR3 is made up of 14 amino acids. V dropped 2 bases and J dropped 4 bases, with 12 bases sitting between them. The DNA of the CDR3 is TGTGCCAGTAGTATAAGCCTCCGGACTTACGAGCAGTACTTC. Protein: CASSISLRTYEQYF.

The rearrangement joins TRBV19 to TRBJ1-1, with 10 bases identical to TRBD1. V dropped 7 bases and J dropped 0; count of bases not matched to a gene: 8. Germline-derived CDR1 and CDR2 are LNHDA and SQIVND (reference sequence). The CDR3 is made up of 16 amino acids. The CDR3 DNA reads as TGTGCCAGTACCTCGGGACAGGGGAGAATGAACACTGAAGCTTTCTTT. Its translation: CASTSGQGRMNTEAFF.

This clonotype has a count of ten or more. The chain is built from TRBV7-2 and TRBJ2-5, with TRBD2 matching 7 bases. The length of the CDR3 is 14 residues. Germline V lookup: CDR1 SGHTA, CDR2 FQGNSA. J lost 2 bases, V lost 3 bases, and 3 bases had no gene match. CDR3 loop: CASSFQAGQETQYF. For the CDR3, the DNA is TGTGCCAGCAGCTTCCAAGCGGGACAAGAGACCCAGTACTTC.

V gene TRBV19 combines with J gene TRBJ1-5; D ambiguous. Germline loops: CDR1 LNHDA, CDR2 SQIVND (reference sequence). The CDR3 has 15 residues. V was clipped by 3 bases and J by 4 bases, with 13 bases between them. The CDR3 sequence: CASSIEGTGNQPQHF. Here the CDR3 DNA reads TGTGCCAGTAGTATCGAGGGAACGGGAAATCAGCCCCAGCATTTT. The entire variable domain, with the rest obtained from reference TRBV19 and TRBJ1-5, is as follows: DGGITQSPKYLFRKEGQNVTLSCEQNLNHDAMYWYRQDPGQGLRLIYYSQIVNDFQKGDIAEGYSVSREKKESFPLTVTSAQKNPTAFYLCASSIEGTGNQPQHFGDGTRLSIL.

The rearrangement uses TRBV10-3 and TRBJ2-7; TRBD2 matches at 9 bases. Per the germline V gene, CDR1 is ENHRY and CDR2 is SYGVKD. The J segment lost 0 bases and the V segment lost 6 bases, leaving 3 bases of the junction unmatched. This CDR3 has 14 residues. Here the CDR3 DNA reads TGTGCCATCAGCGGGACTAGCTTCTCCTACGAGCAGTACTTC. This gives the protein CAISGTSFSYEQYF.

This chain uses TRBV7-2 with TRBJ2-5, with 7 bases identical to TRBD2. V trimming: 5 bases; J trimming: 2 bases; junction bases outside the gene matches: 5. CDR1 is SGHTA and CDR2 is FQGNSA in the germline V gene. The CDR3 is 14 amino acids. CDR3 in amino acids: CASSRGAGQETQYF. The CDR3 DNA reads TGTGCCAGCAGCCGGGGAGCGGGACAAGAGACCCAGTACTTC.

This clonotype came up many times. The genes are TRBV12-3 or TRBV12-4 and TRBJ2-7, with D uncertain. CDR3 length equals 13 residues. V was pared by 2 bases and J by 5 bases, with 10 bases between. CDR3: CASSLRNGHEQYF. The CDR3 DNA follows: TGTGCCAGCAGTTTAAGGAACGGGCACGAGCAGTACTTC.

This clonotype has just a few counts. The chain carries TRBV18 and TRBJ1-1; D unresolved. Trimming shortened V by 4 bases and J by 5 bases, and 14 bases separated the two germline ends. The CDR3 has 14 amino acids. Germline CDR1 reads KGHSH; CDR2 reads LQKENI. CDR3 amino acids: CASSRDLPRTEAFF. The CDR3 DNA reads TGTGCCAGCTCACGCGACCTTCCAAGAACTGAAGCTTTCTTT.

The CDR3 reads CASSPPLHF. The CDR3 bases are TGTGCCAGCAGCCCCCCCCTCCACTTT. The chain uses TRBV6-2 or TRBV6-3 and TRBJ1-6; D is ambiguous. This CDR3 is 9 amino acids long. Germline CDR1 MNHEY, CDR2 SVGEGT. V was shortened by 6 bases and J by 13 bases, with 4 bases between the two germline ends.

As to this clonotype: A read error may be the cause here, since a much bigger clone is one base away. The chain is built from TRBV12-3 or TRBV12-4 and TRBJ1-5; no firm D call. This CDR3 region has 13 residues. The ends were cut back, 4 bases at V and 6 bases at J, with 10 bases in the middle. The DNA for the CDR3 is TGTGCCAGCAGTTCAGCGGTGGCTCAGCCCCAGCATTTT. Translating gives CASSSAVAQPQHF.

This clonotype was picked up many times. This chain uses TRBV19 with TRBJ2-5; D is undetermined. The CDR3 has 13 amino acids. CDR1 and CDR2 from the germline V gene are LNHDA and SQIVND (reference sequence). Deletions cut 3 bases from V and 4 bases from J, with 9 bases between. For the CDR3, the DNA is TGTGCCAGTAGTATGATGTCCGGAGAGACCCAGTACTTC. This codes for CASSMMSGETQYF. The entire variable domain, with the rest obtained from reference TRBV19 and TRBJ2-5, is as follows: DGGITQSPKYLFRKEGQNVTLSCEQNLNHDAMYWYRQDPGQGLRLIYYSQIVNDFQKGDIAEGYSVSREKKESFPLTVTSAQKNPTAFYLCASSMMSGETQYFGPGTRLLVL.

This clonotype was picked up a small number of times. The chain employs TRBV12-3 or TRBV12-4 and TRBJ1-1; no clear D gene. This CDR3 spans 14 amino acids. V was clipped by 6 bases and J by 4 bases, with 15 bases between them. In nucleotides, the CDR3 is TGTGCCAGCAGCTTCACTTTCTGGGCCACTGAAGCTTTCTTT. Its protein is CASSFTFWATEAFF.

This clonotype was found many times. This sequence joins TRBV4-1 and TRBJ1-2; 9 bases line up with TRBD1. V trimming: 0 bases; J trimming: 2 bases; junction bases outside the gene matches: 1. The CDR3 spans 15 residues. CDR1 and CDR2 (germline): MGHRA, YSYEKL. CDR3 amino acids: CASSQDGQGNYGYTF. The CDR3 DNA reads TGCGCCAGCAGCCAAGATGGACAGGGGAACTATGGCTACACCTTC.

This clonotype was counted ten times or more. V and J are TRBV7-2 and TRBJ2-4; possible D gene TRBD2, 6 bases. The CDR3 extends over 13 amino acids. V was shortened by 6 bases and J by 8 bases, with 14 bases between the two germline ends. Germline V gives CDR1 SGHTA, CDR2 FQGNSA. This chain's CDR3 is CASSPGGWDIQYF. The CDR3 coding sequence is TGTGCCAGCAGTCCCGGGGGTTGGGACATTCAGTACTTC.